This T cell receptor beta chain derives from a study of cytomegalovirus exposure and HLA in healthy donors. Study-wide points: Associated with cytomegalovirus, according to the listing, were 150 to 200 TCR beta chains.

As regards this clone: Its antigen is as yet unknown.

The germline gives CDR1 SGDLS, CDR2 YYNGEE. Unmatched junction bases numbered 5, after V lost 3 bases and J lost 1 base. The length of the CDR3 is 18 residues. Researchers ran the PCR with 60 Vbeta and 13 Jbeta primers. Some clones are missing from TCRdb's copy, which holds only in-frame ones; the method was immunoSEQ multiplex PCR. Among some 150,000 clones listed, about 83% were seen once. The receptor's source is a woman aged 30 to 39 in good health and CMV-seronegative. Material: PBMCs. The chain combines TRBV9 with TRBJ2-6; TRBD1 matches 12 bases. CDR3 in amino acids: CASSGPGQGASGANVLTF. CDR3 sequence (DNA): TGTGCCAGCAGCGGCCCGGGACAGGGGGCGTCTGGGGCCAACGTCCTGACTTTC. Looking up the rest from reference TRBV9 and TRBJ2-6 gives the full variable domain: DSGVTQTPKHLITATGQRVTLRCSPRSGDLSVYWYQQSLDQGLQFLIQYYNGEERAKGNILERFSAQQFPDLHSELNLSSLELGDSALYFCASSGPGQGASGANVLTFGAGSRLTVL.